Below are 24 T cell receptor beta chains sequenced from a single sample in a study of T cells in Graves' hyperthyroidism and ophthalmopathy. RNA transcripts served as the template for amplifying TCR beta CDR3 regions. HTBI primers were employed in a first-round RT-PCR of the TCR CDR3. In TCRdb, the multiplex PCR reads were re-called with MiXCR into one record per CDR3 protein. The sample has fewer than 350,000 distinct CDR3 sequences, about 13% seen once. The specimen sequenced was blood. The receptors stem from a woman in her thirties or forties with Graves' hyperthyroidism.

This chain joins TRBV4-1 and TRBJ2-7; D is perhaps TRBD1 or TRBD2 (5 bases each). V was pared by 0 bases and J by 4 bases, with 28 bases between. The CDR3 has 20 residues. Germline-derived CDR1 and CDR2 are MGHRA and YSYEKL. This chain's CDR3 is CASSQELQGGIVLGEYEQYF. CDR3 nucleotides: TGCGCCAGCAGCCAAGAGTTGCAGGGTGGCATAGTCCTGGGGGAATACGAGCAGTACTTC.

This clonotype was found many times. The CDR3 nucleotides are TGTGCCAGCAGGGACAGGGTAGGTCAGCCCCAGCATTTT. It is translated as CASRDRVGQPQHF. This chain uses TRBV5-8 with TRBJ1-5; 8 bases map to TRBD1. The junction had 4 bases not matched to a gene; V was cut back by 5 bases and J by 6 bases. The germline gives CDR1 SGHTS, CDR2 YDEGEE. The CDR3 runs to 13 residues.

This clonotype was seen at least ten times. The chain has TRBV30 and TRBJ1-2, with a weak D call TRBD1 (6 bases). Per germline, CDR1 GTSNPN and CDR2 SVGIG (reference sequence). Trimming removed 2 bases from V and 8 bases from J, with 9 bases in between. This CDR3 is 11 amino acids long. CDR3 sequence: CAWSSGAGYTF. In nucleotides, the CDR3 is TGTGCCTGGAGTTCGGGGGCAGGCTACACCTTC.

This clonotype was found many times. The chain carries TRBV28 and TRBJ1-5; a possible D gene is TRBD1 (5 bases). Per germline, CDR1 MDHEN and CDR2 SYDVKM. V lost 6 bases and J 1 base, leaving 16 bases between the germline ends. This CDR3 is 16 amino acids long. CDR3 in DNA: TGTGCCAGCAGGGACGACGTCGCAGGGAGCAATCAGCCCCAGCATTTT. Its protein product is CASRDDVAGSNQPQHF.

Many counts were recorded for this clonotype. The gene calls are TRBV2 and TRBJ2-5, with D uncertain. V was pared by 6 bases and J by 5 bases, with 10 bases between. Germline loops: CDR1 SNHLY, CDR2 FYNNEI. The length of the CDR3 is 12 residues. CDR3 amino acids: CASRTPLETQYF. CDR3 DNA: TGTGCCAGCAGGACCCCTCTGGAGACCCAGTACTTC.

This clonotype was detected ten times or more. This chain connects TRBV12-3 or TRBV12-4 to TRBJ2-5, with TRBD2 matching over 10 bases. After removal of 5 bases from V and 5 bases from J, the junction contained 5 bases not matched to a gene. The length of the CDR3 is 14 residues. The CDR3: CASSKREGRETQYF. CDR3 nucleotide sequence: TGTGCCAGCAGTAAGCGGGAGGGCCGCGAGACCCAGTACTTC.

This clonotype was seen repeatedly, ten times or more. The chain is built from TRBV2 and TRBJ2-5, with D possibly matching TRBD1 (6 bases). V lost 4 bases and J 5 bases, leaving 8 bases between the germline ends. CDR1 and CDR2 (germline): SNHLY, FYNNEI. This CDR3 has 12 residues. CDR3 protein: CASSVRGETQYF. The CDR3 DNA is TGTGCCAGCAGTGTTAGGGGGGAGACCCAGTACTTC.

This clonotype was detected ten times or more. The chain recombines TRBV27 with TRBJ2-3; D uncertain. Germline lookup yields CDR1 MNHEY and CDR2 SMNVEV (reference sequence). The CDR3 totals 13 residues. V was shortened by 5 bases and J by 0 bases, with 6 bases between the two germline ends. The DNA of the CDR3 is TGTGCCAGCAGTAGACAAAGCACAGATACGCAGTATTTT. Amino acids: CASSRQSTDTQYF.

This clonotype was found many times. This chain uses TRBV29-1 with TRBJ1-1, with 9 bases lining up with TRBD1. V trimming: 4 bases; J trimming: 8 bases; junction bases outside the gene matches: 8. The CDR3 sequence is 13 residues long. CDR1 is SQVTM, CDR2 ANQGSEA, per germline. CDR3 protein: CSVGLTGGREAFF. The DNA for the CDR3 is TGCAGCGTTGGCCTTACAGGGGGCCGAGAAGCTTTCTTT.

This clonotype was recorded a few times. The gene calls are TRBV13 and TRBJ1-6; the D is unclear. The CDR3 totals 17 residues. V was clipped by 5 bases and J by 7 bases, with 21 bases between them. CDR1 and CDR2 (germline): PRHDT, FYEKMQ (reference sequence). The CDR3 spells CASSESSGVRANSPLHF. For the CDR3, the DNA is TGTGCCAGCAGCGAGAGTTCCGGTGTTCGTGCAAATTCACCCCTCCACTTT.

Comments on this clonotype: A read error may explain this, as a much larger clone is one base away. The V gene is TRBV28, the J gene TRBJ1-6; the D is unclear. The ends were cut back, 5 bases at V and 18 bases at J, with 17 bases in the middle. The CDR3 is 12 amino acids. Per the germline V gene, CDR1 is MDHEN and CDR2 is SYDVKM. For the CDR3, the DNA is TGTGCCAGCAGTCCCCTCCTAGTGTCCCCCCACTTT. It encodes CASSPLLVSPHF.

V usage is TRBV12-3 or TRBV12-4 and J usage is TRBJ1-1; possibly TRBD1 for D (5 bases). V was shortened by 7 bases and J by 4 bases, with 19 bases between the two germline ends. The CDR3 runs 15 residues. The CDR3 protein is CASIMSFAGLTEAFF. CDR3 DNA sequence: TGTGCCAGCATTATGAGCTTTGCAGGGCTCACTGAAGCTTTCTTT.

This clonotype was detected many times. This sequence joins TRBV24-1 and TRBJ2-7; D remains unclear. This CDR3 has 12 amino acids. Deletions cut 4 bases from V and 6 bases from J, with 9 bases between. Germline CDR1 KGHDR, CDR2 SFDVKD. DNA for the CDR3: TGTGCCACCAGTGAGCGTGAAGGCGAGCAGTACTTC. It is translated as CATSEREGEQYF.

The chain has TRBV4-1 and TRBJ1-1; D gene uncertain. V lost 5 bases and J 5 bases, leaving 12 bases between the germline ends. The CDR3 runs 13 residues. Looked up from germline, CDR1 is MGHRA and CDR2 is YSYEKL. CDR3 residues: CASSVQWGTEAFF. The CDR3 DNA follows: TGCGCCAGCAGCGTTCAGTGGGGAACTGAAGCTTTCTTT.

This clonotype came up a few times. The chain joins TRBV6-5 to TRBJ2-7; TRBD1 might be the D (5 bases). Trimming removed 2 bases at V and 2 bases at J, with 7 bases between. In germline, CDR1 is MNHEY, CDR2 SVGAGI. The CDR3 has 13 amino acids. CDR3: CASSYGAAYEQYF. CDR3 in DNA: TGTGCCAGCAGTTACGGGGCCGCCTACGAGCAGTACTTC.

The chain has TRBV5-1 and TRBJ1-5; 9 bases are shared with TRBD1. The CDR3 is 15 amino acids. With V trimmed by 4 bases and J by 4 bases, 6 bases remained unmatched. Germline-derived CDR1 and CDR2 are SGHRS and YFSETQ. For the CDR3, the DNA is TGCGCCAGCAGCCGGGCGGACAGGGGTAATCAGCCCCAGCATTTT. As protein: CASSRADRGNQPQHF.

In this sample, this clonotype turned up many times. The chain has TRBV19 and TRBJ1-5; D gene unclear. Germline CDR1 is LNHDA and CDR2 is SQIVND (reference sequence). Trimming took off 6 bases at V and 7 bases at J, with 13 bases between the two ends. The CDR3 covers 13 residues. In DNA form, the CDR3 reads TGTGCCAGTAGGCAGGCGGGAGAGCAGCCCCAGCATTTT. It encodes CASRQAGEQPQHF.

V and J are TRBV29-1 and TRBJ2-5, with a weak D call TRBD2 (7 bases). This CDR3 has 13 residues. V was shortened by 4 bases and J by 5 bases, with 14 bases between the two germline ends. Per germline, CDR1 SQVTM and CDR2 ANQGSEA. The CDR3 loop reads CSVGGGGGETQYF. The DNA for the CDR3 is TGCAGCGTTGGGGGGGGAGGGGGTGAGACCCAGTACTTC.

This clonotype was seen a handful of times. The rearrangement links TRBV30 to TRBJ1-3, with TRBD1 matching 7 bases. Germline trimming cut 8 bases from V and 1 base from J; bases unmatched to any gene: 5. This CDR3 region has 13 residues. Germline-derived CDR1 and CDR2 are GTSNPN and SVGIG (reference sequence). The CDR3 DNA is TGTGCCACAAGACAGGGTTCTGGAAACACCATATATTTT. Translated, it gives CATRQGSGNTIYF.

In this sample, this clonotype turned up many times. The rearrangement joins TRBV30 to TRBJ2-7, with D maybe TRBD1 (5 bases). The germline gives CDR1 GTSNPN, CDR2 SVGIG (reference sequence). The ends were cut back, 4 bases at V and 7 bases at J, with 11 bases in the middle. CDR3 size: 11 residues. This CDR3 reads CAWTGQEEQYF. The CDR3 DNA follows: TGTGCCTGGACAGGGCAGGAAGAGCAGTACTTC. Supplemented by reference TRBV30 and TRBJ2-7, the full variable domain reads SQTIHQWPATLVQPVGSPLSLECTVEGTSNPNLYWYRQAAGRGLQLLFYSVGIGQISSEVPQNLSASRPQDRQFILSSKKLLLSDSGFYLCAWTGQEEQYFGPGTRLTVT.

This clonotype was observed a handful of times. The rearrangement uses TRBV6-1 and TRBJ2-6, with D unresolved. CDR1 MNHNS and CDR2 SASEGT come from the germline V gene. Trimming removed 3 bases from V and 0 bases from J, with 6 bases in between. This CDR3 region has 15 residues. Here the CDR3 DNA reads TGTGCCAGCAGTGACGGGCTCTCTGGGGCCAACGTCCTGACTTTC. As protein: CASSDGLSGANVLTF.

This clonotype was found a few times. Compared with germline, one end of the junction differs, possibly owing to a read error. V usage is TRBV5-1 and J usage is TRBJ2-7; TRBD2 agrees at 8 bases. This CDR3 spans 13 amino acids. Germline CDR1 reads SGHRS; CDR2 reads YFSETQ. The CDR3 DNA reads TGCGCCAGCAGCCCAGGACTAGCTGATGAGCACTACTTC. It codes for CASSPGLADEHYF.

The V gene is TRBV2, the J gene TRBJ1-2, with 10 bases identical to TRBD1. Germline-derived CDR1 and CDR2 are SNHLY and FYNNEI. The CDR3 contains 12 residues. The V segment lost 6 bases and the J segment 14 bases; nucleotides outside the gene matches: 9. The CDR3 coding sequence is TGTGCCAGCAGCTCATCAGGGACAGGGGATACCTTC. It encodes CASSSSGTGDTF.

In its sample, this clonotype was seen many times. Compared with germline, one end of the junction differs, possibly owing to a read error. The rearrangement uses TRBV5-1 and TRBJ1-3; no definite D call. From germline, CDR1 is SGHRS and CDR2 YFSETQ. The CDR3 runs 13 residues. CDR3 loop: CASSLASGNTIYF. The CDR3 region has the DNA TGTGCCAGCAGTTTAGCATCTGGAAACACCATATATTTT.